One sample yielded the 4 T cell receptor beta chains listed below, sequenced in a study of metastatic and nonmetastatic thyroid tumors (TCRdb year 2020). Library prep was done by PCR. For sequencing, an Illumina HiSeq 4000 was employed. TCRdb redid the processing of the public reads, applying fastp at Q25 and MiXCR, and retained in-frame beta chains. The sample table holds more than 15,000 clones, of which 27% were seen once. The ten largest clones represent 6.1% of the sample. No treatment had been received by any patient before thyroid surgery. Sequenced sample: blood. Receptors originate from a female donor with papillary thyroid cancer or a benign thyroid nodule (not recorded which). Some clones in this sample may be carry-over from other donors' samples.

This clone showed up just a few times. The chain employs TRBV6-1 and TRBJ2-3; 7 bases are shared with TRBD2. V was clipped by 8 bases and J by 0 bases; unmatched bases: 11. Germline V gives CDR1 MNHNS, CDR2 SASEGT. The CDR3 spans 16 residues. The CDR3 DNA is TGTGCCAGCTCCTCCACCCTAGCGGCTAGCACAGATACGCAGTATTTT. Its translation: CASSSTLAASTDTQYF.

The chain links TRBV7-2 to TRBJ2-7, with 10 bases that match TRBD1. The trim removed 4 bases at V and 4 bases at J, leaving 7 bases unmatched. This CDR3 comprises 15 residues. Germline CDR1 is SGHTA and CDR2 is FQGNSA. The CDR3 sequence is CASSSGTGASYEQYF. In DNA form, the CDR3 reads TGTGCCAGCAGCTCGGGGACAGGGGCCTCATACGAGCAGTACTTC. The full variable domain, its missing parts supplied by reference TRBV7-2 and TRBJ2-7, is GAGVSQSPSNKVTEKGKDVELRCDPISGHTALYWYRQSLGQGLEFLIYFQGNSAPDKSGLPSDRFSAERTGGSVSTLTIQRTQQEDSAVYLCASSSGTGASYEQYFGPGTRLTVT.

The chain is built from TRBV5-1 and TRBJ2-7; 13 nucleotides agree with TRBD2. The length of the CDR3 is 17 residues. Germline CDR1 and CDR2: SGHRS and YFSETQ. V shed 4 bases and J 0 bases; nucleotides not matched to a gene: 7. CDR3 bases: TGCGCCAGCAGCCTCGGACTAGCGGGAGCCTTCTCCTACGAGCAGTACTTC. Encoded protein: CASSLGLAGAFSYEQYF. The variable domain in full, completed from reference TRBV5-1 and TRBJ2-7, reads KAGVTQTPRYLIKTRGQQVTLSCSPISGHRSVSWYQQTPGQGLQFLFEYFSETQRNKGNFPGRFSGRQFSNSRSEMNVSTLELGDSALYLCASSLGLAGAFSYEQYFGPGTRLTVT.

This clone came up many times. J is TRBJ2-3 and V is TRBV12-3 or TRBV12-4; 10 positions agree with TRBD2. The CDR3 runs 16 residues. Trimming took 2 bases from V and 1 from J; bases not matched to a gene: 3. The CDR3 DNA reads as TGTGCCAGCAGTTTAATCCTAGCGGGAGGCACAGATACGCAGTATTTT. Translated: CASSLILAGGTDTQYF.